Listed below are T cell receptor beta chains from one sample, sequenced in a study. MiXCR, applied by TCRdb to the multiplex PCR reads, yields one record per CDR3 protein. The table has a few thousand distinct CDR3 sequences, 0.85% to 1.1% seen once. Sequencing input: tumor-infiltrating Tregs sorted from the breast tumor. The source of these receptors is a female donor with breast cancer. The CDR3 runs from the conserved cysteine through the conserved F or W. D genes are given only for firm matches. Not every row has a clone size; where given, it reads once, few, many or a size class.

size,D,J,V,CDR3,DNA
.,.,TRBJ1-2,TRBV12-3/TRBV12-4,CASSYGQSSYGYTF,TGTGCCAGCAGCTACGGACAGTCGAGCTATGGCTACACCTTC
medium-sized,.,TRBJ1-2,TRBV12-3/TRBV12-4,CASSQDDVGYTF,TGTGCCAGCAGTCAGGACGACGTGGGCTACACCTTC
many,.,TRBJ1-2,TRBV12-3/TRBV12-4,CASSFRIGNGPSLGYTF,TGTGCCAGCAGTTTTAGAATCGGGAACGGACCGTCCCTTGGCTACACCTTC
.,.,TRBJ1-2,TRBV12-3/TRBV12-4,CASSQSASLRDYTF,TGTGCCAGCAGTCAGTCCGCGAGTCTGCGTGACTACACCTTC
medium-sized,TRBD1,TRBJ1-2,TRBV12-3/TRBV12-4,CASSPDRVPGYTF,TGTGCCAGCAGTCCGGACAGGGTCCCTGGCTACACCTTC
medium-sized,.,TRBJ1-2,TRBV12-3/TRBV12-4,CASSLDRWYGYTF,TGTGCCAGCAGTTTAGATCGCTGGTATGGCTACACCTTC
medium-sized,.,TRBJ1-2,TRBV12-3/TRBV12-4,CASTSRRDAYYGYTF,TGTGCCAGCACTTCCCGCAGGGATGCTTACTATGGCTACACCTTC
medium-sized,TRBD1,TRBJ1-2,TRBV12-3/TRBV12-4,CASSGTGYGYTF,TGTGCCAGCAGTGGGACAGGCTATGGCTACACCTTC
medium-sized,TRBD1,TRBJ1-2,TRBV12-3/TRBV12-4,CASSPTDRVSGGYTF,TGTGCCAGCAGTCCTACCGACAGGGTTTCTGGAGGCTACACCTTC
medium-sized,.,TRBJ1-2,TRBV12-3/TRBV12-4,CASSLHLGHPLENGYTF,TGTGCCAGCAGTTTGCATTTGGGACACCCTCTAGAGAATGGCTACACCTTC
.,.,TRBJ1-2,TRBV12-3/TRBV12-4,CASSLAQDLYGYTF,TGTGCCAGCAGTTTAGCACAAGACCTCTATGGCTACACCTTC
large,TRBD1,TRBJ1-2,TRBV12-3/TRBV12-4,CASSFTTGTGNYGYTF,TGTGCCAGCAGTTTTACAACCGGGACAGGCAACTATGGCTACACCTTC
medium-sized,.,TRBJ1-2,TRBV12-3/TRBV12-4,CASRRQSYGYTF,TGTGCCAGCAGGCGACAGAGCTATGGCTACACCTTC
medium-sized,.,TRBJ1-2,TRBV12-3/TRBV12-4,CASRATGINYGYTF,TGTGCCAGCAGGGCTACAGGGATTAACTATGGCTACACCTTC
medium-sized,.,TRBJ1-2,TRBV12-3/TRBV12-4,CASSLNRIQYGYTF,TGTGCCAGCAGTTTAAACAGAATCCAATATGGCTACACCTTC
medium-sized,.,TRBJ1-2,TRBV12-3/TRBV12-4,CASGIGAYGYTF,TGTGCCAGCGGGATCGGGGCCTATGGCTACACCTTC
many,.,TRBJ1-2,TRBV12-3/TRBV12-4,CASRYRQSGYTF,TGTGCCAGCAGGTACCGACAGTCTGGCTACACCTTC
medium-sized,.,TRBJ1-2,TRBV12-3/TRBV12-4,CASSFDRTYGYTF,TGTGCCAGCAGTTTCGACAGAACCTATGGCTACACCTTC
medium-sized,.,TRBJ1-2,TRBV12-3/TRBV12-4,CASSFDHNYGYTF,TGTGCCAGCAGTTTTGACCACAACTATGGCTACACCTTC
medium-sized,.,TRBJ1-2,TRBV12-3/TRBV12-4,CASGPGHPDF,TGTGCCAGCGGCCCGGGACATCCTGACTTC
medium-sized,.,TRBJ1-2,TRBV12-3/TRBV12-4,CASSLHIYGYTF,TGTGCCAGCAGTTTACACATCTATGGCTACACCTTC
large,.,TRBJ1-2,TRBV12-3/TRBV12-4,CASSPSAGLGYTF,TGTGCCAGCAGTCCATCTGCAGGGTTGGGCTACACCTTC
medium-sized,TRBD1,TRBJ1-2,TRBV12-3/TRBV12-4,CASTFRDRINYGYTF,TGTGCCAGCACCTTCCGGGACAGGATCAACTATGGCTACACCTTC
.,.,TRBJ1-2,TRBV12-3/TRBV12-4,CASSLTNYGYTF,TGTGCCAGCAGTTTAACTAACTATGGCTACACCTTC
medium-sized,.,TRBJ1-2,TRBV12-3/TRBV12-4,CASSFYNYGYTF,TGTGCCAGCAGTTTCTACAACTATGGCTACACCTTC
many,.,TRBJ1-2,TRBV12-3/TRBV12-4,CASSSVTVKNGYTF,TGTGCCAGCAGTTCGGTGACAGTAAAGAATGGCTACACCTTC
many,.,TRBJ1-2,TRBV12-3/TRBV12-4,CASSSEVNYGYTF,TGTGCCAGCAGTTCAGAGGTTAACTATGGCTACACCTTC
medium-sized,.,TRBJ1-2,TRBV12-3/TRBV12-4,CASSPRVTSYGYTF,TGTGCCAGCAGTCCGAGGGTTACGAGCTATGGCTACACCTTC
.,.,TRBJ1-2,TRBV12-3/TRBV12-4,CASSRTDYGYTF,TGTGCCAGCAGTAGGACAGACTATGGCTACACCTTC
medium-sized,TRBD1,TRBJ1-2,TRBV12-3/TRBV12-4,CASSRTGSNYGYTF,TGTGCCAGCAGTAGGACAGGTTCTAACTATGGCTACACCTTC
many,.,TRBJ1-2,TRBV12-3/TRBV12-4,CASSPNRIYGYTF,TGTGCCAGCAGCCCCAATAGGATCTATGGCTACACCTTC
medium-sized,.,TRBJ1-2,TRBV12-3/TRBV12-4,CASSRQDYGYTF,TGTGCCAGCAGTAGACAGGACTATGGCTACACCTTC
medium-sized,.,TRBJ1-2,TRBV12-3/TRBV12-4,CASSFKGVSGYTF,TGTGCCAGCAGTTTCAAAGGGGTTTCTGGCTACACCTTC
medium-sized,TRBD1,TRBJ1-2,TRBV12-3/TRBV12-4,CASSFGTDNYGYTF,TGTGCCAGCAGTTTCGGGACAGATAACTATGGCTACACCTTC
large,TRBD1,TRBJ1-2,TRBV12-3/TRBV12-4,CASSPYDRVMDGYTF,TGTGCCAGCAGTCCCTATGACAGGGTGATGGATGGCTACACCTTC
many,.,TRBJ1-2,TRBV12-3/TRBV12-4,CASSLTGVGYTF,TGTGCCAGCAGTTTGACAGGAGTCGGCTACACCTTC
medium-sized,.,TRBJ1-2,TRBV12-3/TRBV12-4,CASSWDGDGYTF,TGTGCCAGCAGTTGGGACGGAGATGGCTACACCTTC
many,.,TRBJ1-2,TRBV12-3/TRBV12-4,CASSSGRYYGYTF,TGTGCCAGCAGTTCCGGCCGATACTATGGCTACACCTTC
large,TRBD1,TRBJ1-2,TRBV12-3/TRBV12-4,CASRRLGQGFGYTF,TGTGCCAGCAGGCGGCTAGGACAGGGATTTGGCTACACCTTC
medium-sized,TRBD1,TRBJ1-2,TRBV12-3/TRBV12-4,CASSRPGTANGYTF,TGTGCCAGCAGCCGACCCGGGACAGCCAATGGCTACACCTTC
large,.,TRBJ1-2,TRBV12-3/TRBV12-4,CASSTGYGYTF,TGTGCCAGCAGCACAGGGTATGGCTACACCTTC
medium-sized,.,TRBJ1-2,TRBV12-3/TRBV12-4,CASSLALGQSYGYTF,TGTGCCAGCAGTTTAGCCCTAGGACAGTCCTATGGCTACACCTTC
medium-sized,TRBD1,TRBJ1-2,TRBV12-3/TRBV12-4,CASSPGTASYGYTF,TGTGCCAGCAGTCCTGGGACAGCTAGCTATGGCTACACCTTC
medium-sized,.,TRBJ1-2,TRBV12-3/TRBV12-4,CASSGQNYGYTF,TGTGCCAGCAGCGGACAGAACTATGGCTACACCTTC
medium-sized,.,TRBJ1-2,TRBV12-3/TRBV12-4,CASSPFNYGYTF,TGTGCCAGCAGTCCATTTAACTATGGCTACACCTTC
medium-sized,TRBD1,TRBJ1-2,TRBV12-3/TRBV12-4,CASSQTGTGIYGYTF,TGTGCCAGCAGCCAGACCGGGACAGGGATTTATGGCTACACCTTC
medium-sized,TRBD1,TRBJ1-2,TRBV12-3/TRBV12-4,CASSPTGAGGYTF,TGTGCCAGCAGTCCTACAGGGGCGGGCGGCTACACCTTC
many,.,TRBJ1-2,TRBV12-3/TRBV12-4,CASSLRGNMNGYTF,TGTGCCAGCAGCTTGAGAGGGAATATGAACGGCTACACCTTC
medium-sized,TRBD1,TRBJ1-2,TRBV12-3/TRBV12-4,CASSMTGRGYGYTF,TGTGCCAGCAGCATGACAGGGAGAGGCTATGGCTACACCTTC
medium-sized,.,TRBJ1-2,TRBV12-3/TRBV12-4,CASSSTVSLGYTF,TGTGCCAGCAGCTCGACAGTGTCGTTGGGCTACACCTTC
medium-sized,TRBD1,TRBJ1-2,TRBV12-3/TRBV12-4,CASSPRDSYGYTF,TGTGCCAGCAGTCCGCGGGACAGCTATGGCTACACCTTC
medium-sized,TRBD1,TRBJ1-2,TRBV12-3/TRBV12-4,CASSSGQGDGYTF,TGTGCCAGCAGTTCAGGACAGGGTGATGGCTACACCTTC
medium-sized,.,TRBJ1-2,TRBV12-3/TRBV12-4,CASSLDGSNYGYTF,TGTGCCAGCAGTCTGGACGGGTCTAACTATGGCTACACCTTC
many,.,TRBJ1-2,TRBV12-3/TRBV12-4,CASSLRGASGPYGYTF,TGTGCCAGCAGTTTACGAGGTGCATCAGGGCCCTATGGCTACACCTTC
medium-sized,.,TRBJ1-2,TRBV12-3/TRBV12-4,CASSLWQGNGYTF,TGTGCCAGCAGTTTGTGGCAGGGCAATGGCTACACCTTC
large,TRBD1,TRBJ1-2,TRBV12-3/TRBV12-4,CASSPSGTGAYGYTF,TGTGCCAGCAGTCCATCCGGGACAGGGGCCTATGGCTACACCTTC
medium-sized,.,TRBJ1-2,TRBV12-3/TRBV12-4,CASSLTAGGPYGYTF,TGTGCCAGCAGTTTAACTGCAGGAGGGCCCTATGGCTACACCTTC
many,.,TRBJ1-2,TRBV12-3/TRBV12-4,CASSFRDYGYTF,TGTGCCAGCAGTTTCCGTGACTATGGCTACACCTTC
medium-sized,.,TRBJ1-2,TRBV12-3/TRBV12-4,CASSLSPYGYTF,TGTGCCAGCAGTTTATCGCCCTATGGCTACACCTTC
few,.,TRBJ1-2,TRBV12-3/TRBV12-4,CASSLAGIGYTF,TGTGCCAGCAGTTTGGCAGGTATAGGCTACACCTTC